This T cell receptor (beta chain) was profiled in a study of blood T cell repertoires in COVID-19. Whole-study context: In each case, the material was cDNA or gDNA derived from T cells, B-cell-depleted T cells, or PBMCs.

Trimming shortened V by 7 bases and J by 3 bases, and 9 bases separated the two germline ends. Germline assignment: CDR1 MGHDK and CDR2 SYGVNS. The CDR3 length is 12 residues. By sample share, this clone is medium-sized. TCRdb's table, derived via immunoSEQ multiplex PCR, lists solely in-frame clones and lacks some. Of 150,000 or so clones in the sample, roughly 90% are singletons; the top ten hold over 4%. Categorization into cohorts depended on clinical history that participants reported. Contact with a PCR-confirmed or clinician-diagnosed COVID-19 case occurred within 2 weeks of entry. Sequencing was carried out using PBMCs or T cells enriched from blood (not recorded which). The chain joins TRBV25-1 to TRBJ1-1, with D possibly being TRBD1 (5 bases). The source is a woman in her forties who had been exposed to COVID-19. CDR3 coding DNA: TGTGCCAGCACCCGGGGGGACACTGAAGCTTTCTTT. Its translation: CASTRGDTEAFF.